Each of the 26 T cell receptor beta chains below was sequenced from the same sample in a study of cytomegalovirus exposure and HLA in healthy donors. The PCR ran on 60 Vbeta and 13 Jbeta primers. Sequenced by immunoSEQ multiplex PCR; TCRdb stores in-frame clones only, minus some. The sample carries approximately 70,000 clones, around 70% recorded once. The sample taken for sequencing was PBMCs. These receptors originate from a woman between 45 and 60 years old in good health and CMV-seropositive.

This sequence joins TRBV6-5 and TRBJ2-5; 11 bases agree with TRBD2. The CDR3 spans 15 residues. CDR1 is MNHEY, CDR2 SVGAGI, per germline. The junction had 5 bases not matched to a gene; V was cut back by 5 bases and J by 3 bases. CDR3 nucleotides: TGTGCCAGCAGTGGCGTACTAGCGGGAGAAGAGACCCAGTACTTC. Translating it yields CASSGVLAGEETQYF.

The CDR3 bases are TGTGCCAGCATTTCCAGCGGCACTGAAGCTTTCTTT. This encodes CASISSGTEAFF. The chain employs TRBV27 and TRBJ1-1; D gene unclear. V lost 7 bases and J 4 bases, leaving 10 bases between the germline ends. The CDR3 sequence is 12 residues long. Germline lookup yields CDR1 MNHEY and CDR2 SMNVEV (reference sequence).

The chain links TRBV7-9 to TRBJ1-3; D is perhaps TRBD1 (6 bases). This CDR3 contains 15 residues. Per germline, CDR1 SEHNR and CDR2 FQNEAQ (reference sequence). Trimming left V 3 bases short and J 2 bases short, with 11 bases between. The CDR3 loop is CASSLDSFTGNTIYF. The CDR3 nucleotides are TGTGCCAGCAGCTTGGACAGCTTCACTGGAAACACCATATATTTT.

Only a few counts were recorded for this clone. The chain is built from TRBV6-5 and TRBJ2-7; 7 nucleotides match TRBD2. V trimming: 7 bases; J trimming: 5 bases; junction bases outside the gene matches: 11. In germline, CDR1 is MNHEY, CDR2 SVGAGI. This CDR3 has 14 amino acids. The CDR3: CASTWAGGSHEQYF. The CDR3, as DNA: TGTGCCAGCACCTGGGCCGGGGGGAGCCACGAGCAGTACTTC.

This clone turned up a few times. This chain connects TRBV6-6 to TRBJ1-2; D perhaps matches TRBD1 (6 bases). The germline V and J ends were trimmed by 8 bases and 4 bases, with 23 bases remaining between them. There are 16 residues in the CDR3. The germline gives CDR1 MNHNY, CDR2 SVGAGI (reference sequence). The CDR3 sequence is CASYPGRYRVLYGYTF. For the CDR3, the DNA is TGTGCCAGCTACCCGGGCAGGTACAGGGTCCTCTATGGCTACACCTTC.

This chain uses TRBV7-2 with TRBJ1-4, with no clear D. V gave up 5 bases and J gave up 5 bases, with 15 bases separating them. Germline V lookup: CDR1 SGHTA, CDR2 FQGNSA. This CDR3 comprises 15 residues. The DNA of the CDR3 is TGTGCCAGCAGCAGAGTTGTGGAGGGCAATGAAAAACTGTTTTTT. This translates into CASSRVVEGNEKLFF.

The chain joins TRBV19 to TRBJ1-2; the D gene is possibly TRBD1 (5 bases). CDR1 is LNHDA, CDR2 SQIVND, per germline (reference sequence). Trimming shortened V by 1 base and J by 8 bases, and 8 bases separated the two germline ends. The CDR3 spans 12 residues. CDR3 DNA sequence: TGTGCCAGTAGTATAGCGGGGGACGGCTACACCTTC. Translating gives CASSIAGDGYTF. Complete variable domain (other parts from reference TRBV19 and TRBJ1-2): DGGITQSPKYLFRKEGQNVTLSCEQNLNHDAMYWYRQDPGQGLRLIYYSQIVNDFQKGDIAEGYSVSREKKESFPLTVTSAQKNPTAFYLCASSIAGDGYTFGSGTRLTVV.

This sequence joins TRBV15 and TRBJ1-1; a possible D gene is TRBD1 (6 bases). V was pared by 10 bases and J by 1 base, with 16 bases between. CDR1 LNHNV and CDR2 YYDKDF come from the germline V gene (reference sequence). The CDR3 is 14 residues long. The CDR3: CAIRPGGENTEAFF. CDR3 coding DNA: TGTGCCATCCGACCTGGGGGCGAGAACACTGAAGCTTTCTTT.

Here the CDR3 reads CASSIQGAGYGYTF. CDR3 sequence (DNA): TGTGCCAGTAGTATCCAGGGGGCGGGATATGGCTACACCTTC. The chain couples TRBV19 to TRBJ1-2; TRBD1 agrees at 8 bases. V trimming: 3 bases; J trimming: 5 bases; junction bases outside the gene matches: 5. The CDR3 runs 14 residues. Germline assignment: CDR1 LNHDA and CDR2 SQIVND (reference sequence).

The V gene is TRBV7-6, the J gene TRBJ1-4; unclear D gene. The germline V gene has CDR1 SGHVS and CDR2 FNYEAQ. This CDR3 spans 14 amino acids. Trimming stripped 1 base from V and 3 bases from J, with 6 bases between. In DNA form, the CDR3 reads TGTGCCAGCAGCTTAGTAGGAGCTAATGAAAAACTGTTTTTT. Protein sequence: CASSLVGANEKLFF.

This clone appeared a few times. The rearrangement links TRBV28 to TRBJ2-7, with 11 positions matching TRBD2. The CDR3 has 14 residues. CDR1 is MDHEN and CDR2 is SYDVKM in the germline V gene. Germline trimming cut 4 bases from V and 6 bases from J; bases unmatched to any gene: 5. The CDR3 sequence is CASSSRLAGREQYF. The DNA for the CDR3 is TGTGCCAGCAGTTCCCGACTAGCGGGGCGCGAGCAGTACTTC. The full variable domain, rest sourced from reference TRBV28 and TRBJ2-7, is DVKVTQSSRYLVKRTGEKVFLECVQDMDHENMFWYRQDPGLGLRLIYFSYDVKMKEKGDIPEGYSVSREKKERFSLILESASTNQTSMYLCASSSRLAGREQYFGPGTRLTVT.

The chain carries TRBV11-2 and TRBJ2-5, with 11 bases aligning to TRBD2. The CDR3 is made up of 13 amino acids. The V gene end was trimmed by 9 bases and the J gene end by 5 bases; junction bases not matched to a gene: 5. Per the germline V gene, CDR1 is SGHAT and CDR2 is FQNNGV. The chain's CDR3 is CASLAGGRETQYF. DNA of the CDR3: TGTGCCAGTTTAGCGGGAGGGCGGGAGACCCAGTACTTC.

There are a few counts of this clone. V gene TRBV28 combines with J gene TRBJ2-1; 7 bases align to TRBD2. This CDR3 comprises 16 residues. V shed 3 bases, J shed 4 bases, and the junction held 9 bases outside the gene matches. Germline CDR1 MDHEN, CDR2 SYDVKM. Here the CDR3 DNA reads TGTGCCAGCAGTTTTAGGTCTAGCGGCCTATACAATGAGCAGTTCTTC. Encoded protein: CASSFRSSGLYNEQFF.

The J gene is TRBJ1-5, the V gene TRBV4-3; weak D call: TRBD1 (5 bases). The V gene lost 0 bases and the J gene lost 5 bases, with 11 bases spanning the gap. This CDR3 has 15 amino acids. Germline CDR1 and CDR2: LGHNA and YSLEER. The CDR3 nucleotides read TGCGCCAGCAGCCAAGACCGGCGGGGGGATCAGCCCCAGCATTTT. This encodes CASSQDRRGDQPQHF.

V and J are TRBV6-6 and TRBJ2-1, with 11 bases aligning to TRBD2. V was pared by 5 bases and J by 4 bases, with 7 bases of the junction left unmatched. Germline CDR1 and CDR2: MNHNY and SVGAGI (reference sequence). This CDR3 is built from 16 residues. CDR3 loop: CASSNPSGRSYNEQFF. DNA for the CDR3: TGTGCCAGCAGTAACCCTAGCGGGAGGTCATACAATGAGCAGTTCTTC.

The rearrangement joins TRBV28 to TRBJ1-4; a possible D gene is TRBD1 (5 bases). Per germline, CDR1 MDHEN and CDR2 SYDVKM. There are 15 residues in the CDR3. Trimming removed 5 bases from V and 4 bases from J, with 14 bases in between. Written as DNA, the CDR3 is TGTGCCAGCAGTCTGACAGCGCCCGTTAATGAAAAACTGTTTTTT. Amino acids: CASSLTAPVNEKLFF.

The chain carries TRBV28 and TRBJ1-1; 7 nucleotides match TRBD1. CDR1 and CDR2 (germline): MDHEN, SYDVKM. Trimming removed 6 bases from V and 4 bases from J; junction bases left unmatched: 11. The length of the CDR3 is 15 residues. This chain's CDR3 is CASRIQGTLVTEAFF. CDR3 coding DNA: TGTGCCAGCAGAATACAGGGGACCCTGGTCACTGAAGCTTTCTTT.

This clone was counted only a few times. The chain combines TRBV30 with TRBJ2-7, with D hard to call. CDR1 is GTSNPN, CDR2 SVGIG, per germline (reference sequence). This CDR3 comprises 13 residues. Trimming cost V 8 bases and J 6 bases, with 20 bases left between them. The CDR3 DNA sequence: TGTGCCGGCCAGGCCCAGGATGAGTTCGAGCAGTACTTC. Translating gives CAGQAQDEFEQYF.

The CDR3 is CASSQEPTGSSYNSPLHF. The CDR3 DNA follows: TGCGCCAGCAGCCAAGAACCGACAGGGAGCTCCTATAATTCACCCCTCCACTTT. The chain uses TRBV4-3 and TRBJ1-6; 7 bases are a match to TRBD1. Germline V CDR1 and CDR2: LGHNA, YSLEER. V trimming: 0 bases; J trimming: 0 bases; junction bases outside the gene matches: 5. The CDR3 runs 18 residues.

The gene calls are TRBV2 and TRBJ1-5; TRBD1 is a possible D gene (5 bases). The CDR3 consists of 13 residues. Germline lookup yields CDR1 SNHLY and CDR2 FYNNEI. V was clipped by 6 bases and J by 5 bases, with 11 bases between them. The CDR3: CASSPSGYQPQHF. The DNA of the CDR3 is TGTGCCAGCAGCCCCTCAGGGTATCAGCCCCAGCATTTT.

The chain has TRBV4-3 and TRBJ1-1, with unresolved D. V lost 2 bases, J lost 1 base, and 8 bases lay in between. The CDR3 is 14 residues long. Per germline, CDR1 LGHNA and CDR2 YSLEER. The CDR3 loop reads CASSQLTANTEAFF. CDR3 bases: TGCGCCAGCAGCCAACTTACAGCGAACACTGAAGCTTTCTTT.

This chain joins TRBV7-7 and TRBJ2-1, with 8 bases identical to TRBD1. This CDR3 spans 14 amino acids. Germline loops: CDR1 SSHAT, CDR2 FNYEAQ (reference sequence). V shed 1 base, J shed 8 bases, and the junction held 4 bases outside the gene matches. The CDR3 is CASSLDQGAHEQFF. CDR3 nucleotide sequence: TGTGCCAGCAGCTTAGACCAGGGGGCCCATGAGCAGTTCTTC.

This chain joins TRBV6-6 and TRBJ2-1, with a possible D match to TRBD2 (5 bases). Germline CDR1 reads MNHNY; CDR2 reads SVGAGI (reference sequence). The CDR3 covers 15 residues. V lost 10 bases and J lost 0, with 16 bases in between. CDR3 residues: CATNRPGSSYNEQFF. In DNA, the CDR3 is TGTGCCACCAATCGCCCGGGAAGCTCCTACAATGAGCAGTTCTTC.

The CDR3 region has the DNA TGTGCCAGTAGGGACAGAAAAAATGAAAAACTGTTTTTT. Amino acid sequence: CASRDRKNEKLFF. This chain uses TRBV19 with TRBJ1-4; possible D gene TRBD1, 6 bases. Per germline, CDR1 LNHDA and CDR2 SQIVND (reference sequence). This CDR3 has 13 residues. The V end lost 6 bases, the J end lost 5 bases, and 10 bases lay between the germline ends.

This clone showed up many times. The V and J genes are TRBV6-5 and TRBJ1-1; a weak D match, TRBD1 (6 bases). With 2 bases removed from V and 10 bases from J, the gap between germline ends came to 14 bases. Germline CDR1 is MNHEY and CDR2 is SVGAGI. The CDR3 has 13 amino acids. CDR3 region: CASSYHTTGTAFF. CDR3 nucleotide sequence: TGTGCCAGCAGTTACCACACGACAGGTACAGCTTTCTTT.

This clone turned up a few times. The J gene is TRBJ1-3, the V gene TRBV30, with 10 bases matching TRBD1. Germline CDR1 GTSNPN, CDR2 SVGIG (reference sequence). The CDR3 has 15 residues. Trimming took 2 bases from V and 1 from J; bases not matched to a gene: 2. The CDR3 bases are TGTGCCTGGAGTCGGGGACAGGGGTCTGGAAACACCATATATTTT. Amino acid sequence: CAWSRGQGSGNTIYF.